This record concerns one T cell receptor (beta chain) sequence. Its specificity is unknown. The PCR ran on 60 Vbeta and 13 Jbeta primers. This table comes from immunoSEQ multiplex PCR, and its TCRdb copy is limited to in-frame clones, with some not included. In the table there are around 58,000 clones, roughly 80% of which are singletons. The data were taken from a study of cytomegalovirus exposure and HLA in healthy donors. CDR3 size: 16 residues. From germline, CDR1 is SGHTA and CDR2 FQGNSA. J was trimmed by 2 bases and V by 5 bases; bases with no gene match: 10. The study, taken as a whole, reports: Certain indistinguishable V segments, among them TRBV6-2 and TRBV6-3, were excluded. As immune exposure information, only CMV serostatus was available. There were about 160 TCR beta chains listed as cytomegalovirus-associated.

The source of this sequence is a male donor in good health and CMV-seropositive. The sample was PBMCs. The chain recombines TRBV7-2 with TRBJ2-3, with TRBD2 matching over 7 bases. The CDR3 spells CASSKGAGPNTDTQYF. The CDR3 DNA reads as TGTGCCAGCAGCAAGGGAGCGGGACCCAACACAGATACGCAGTATTTT. Looking up the rest from reference TRBV7-2 and TRBJ2-3 gives the full variable domain: GAGVSQSPSNKVTEKGKDVELRCDPISGHTALYWYRQSLGQGLEFLIYFQGNSAPDKSGLPSDRFSAERTGGSVSTLTIQRTQQEDSAVYLCASSKGAGPNTDTQYFGPGTRLTVL.